This T cell receptor (beta chain) appears in the sequencing data of a study of cytomegalovirus exposure and HLA in healthy donors. Looking at the study overall: Across more than 350 genotyped donors, approximately 80% landed in the Caucasian-associated ancestry cluster.

Concerning this clone itself: Its antigen is still unknown.

General study results and limits: For presence/absence analyses, sequencing depth was assumed to be roughly uniform across donors. A missense DCLRE1C variant was associated with V- and J-gene trimming of TCR beta chains in a later analysis, and an independent cohort replicated the association. Data from an earlier analysis indicated that most TCR beta V segments were productive either about 90% or about 30% of the time.

PCR used 60 Vbeta primers and 13 Jbeta primers. Some clones are missing from TCRdb's copy, which holds only in-frame ones; the method was immunoSEQ multiplex PCR. The table lists under 200,000 clones. This TCR was recovered from a young woman in good health and CMV-seropositive. What was sequenced was PBMCs.

The CDR3 nucleotides read TGTGCCATCAGTGAGTCGGGAGGAAATAGCAATCAGCCCCAGCATTTT. Its protein product is CAISESGGNSNQPQHF. The chain has TRBV10-3 and TRBJ1-5; D call uncertain. CDR3 length: 16 residues. CDR1 is ENHRY, CDR2 SYGVKD, per germline. Trimming left V 0 bases short and J 0 bases short, with 9 bases between.